Shown below are 9 T cell receptor beta chains from a single sample sequenced in a study of control samples from healthy donors and cancer patients (dated by TCRdb to the early 2020s). The method behind the library was the immunoSEQ multiplex PCR assay. Imported from immuneACCESS, the table was reduced by TCRdb to in-frame sequences with V and J called. These copies leave out some clones; in studies compared against another copy, an unresolved V gene accounts for under half, and the cause of the remainder is not known. The sample table holds around 130,000 clones, of which around nine tenths were seen once. The leading ten clones occupy roughly 12% of the sample. Sequencing was carried out using blood. These receptors originate from a man in his thirties or forties in good health.

The rearrangement uses TRBV5-1 and TRBJ1-2; 10 bases map to TRBD1. Germline CDR1 reads SGHRS; CDR2 reads YFSETQ. There are 13 residues in the CDR3. V gave up 4 bases and J gave up 10 bases; unmatched junction bases: 7. The CDR3 sequence: CASSPDRGRDYTF. Written as DNA, the CDR3 is TGCGCCAGCAGCCCTGACAGGGGGCGAGACTACACCTTC.

The table lists this clone with a few counts. The rearrangement links TRBV10-2 to TRBJ1-1; the D gene is possibly TRBD1 (6 bases). Trimming removed 6 bases from V and 2 bases from J, with 16 bases in between. Germline CDR1 WSHSY, CDR2 SAAADI. This CDR3 is built from 15 residues. The CDR3, as DNA: TGCGCCAGCAGCGAACCGGGACACCCAAACACTGAAGCTTTCTTT. Its translation: CASSEPGHPNTEAFF.

The rearrangement uses TRBV12-5 and TRBJ2-1; tentatively, D is TRBD1 (5 bases). CDR1 is LGHNT, CDR2 FRNRAP, per germline. The CDR3 loop spans 12 amino acids. The ends were cut back, 6 bases at V and 8 bases at J, with 11 bases in the middle. The CDR3 sequence: CASGSIRDEQFF. DNA for the CDR3: TGTGCTAGTGGATCTATCAGGGATGAGCAGTTCTTC.

The chain recombines TRBV19 with TRBJ2-2, with 7 bases lining up with TRBD1. In germline, CDR1 is LNHDA, CDR2 SQIVND (reference sequence). This CDR3 spans 14 amino acids. With 5 bases clipped from V and 4 bases from J, the junction kept 4 bases outside the gene matches. CDR3 in DNA: TGTGCCAGTAGTTTTGGACAGGTCACCGGGGAGCTGTTTTTT. Its translation: CASSFGQVTGELFF.

The chain carries TRBV11-3 and TRBJ2-3; possible D gene TRBD1, 6 bases. Germline V gene lookup returns CDR1 SGHNT and CDR2 YENEEA. This CDR3 spans 16 amino acids. With 5 bases removed from V and 0 bases from J, the gap between germline ends came to 15 bases. The CDR3 region has the DNA TGTGCCAGCAGCCCCGGACAGATTTCTAGCACAGATACGCAGTATTTT. The encoded protein is CASSPGQISSTDTQYF.

CDR3 protein: CAISESASRVSYNEQFF. For the CDR3, the DNA is TGTGCCATCAGTGAGTCGGCTAGCCGCGTCTCCTACAATGAGCAGTTCTTC. The chain has TRBV10-3 and TRBJ2-1, with D possibly TRBD2 on 5 matching bases. CDR1 and CDR2 from the germline V gene are ENHRY and SYGVKD. Trimming stripped 0 bases from V and 0 bases from J, with 12 bases between. There are 17 residues in the CDR3.

This chain links TRBV9 with TRBJ1-1; 7 bases line up with TRBD1. The germline CDR1 and CDR2 sequences are SGDLS and YYNGEE. The CDR3 is 11 residues long. V shed 7 bases, J shed 12 bases, and the junction held 9 bases outside the gene matches. The CDR3 reads CASGDRVESFF. Here the CDR3 DNA reads TGTGCCAGCGGAGACAGGGTTGAGTCTTTCTTT.

The chain couples TRBV11-2 to TRBJ1-5; D remains ambiguous. Trimming stripped 1 base from V and 5 bases from J, with 6 bases between. The germline gives CDR1 SGHAT, CDR2 FQNNGV. The CDR3 consists of 13 residues. CDR3 residues: CASSLGGHQPQHF. The CDR3 DNA follows: TGTGCCAGCAGCTTAGGCGGTCATCAGCCCCAGCATTTT.

The V call is TRBV6-1, the J call TRBJ2-7; D is uncertain. Germline CDR1 and CDR2: MNHNS and SASEGT. V was trimmed by 1 base and J by 0 bases, leaving 4 bases between them. CDR3 length equals 13 residues. The CDR3 spells CASSEDSSYEQYF. The CDR3, as DNA: TGTGCCAGCAGTGAAGACAGCTCCTACGAGCAGTACTTC.